The 22 T cell receptor beta chains below all came from one sample that was sequenced in a study of early T cells in non-severe SARS-CoV-2 infection. TCRdb independently ran MiXCR on the 5' RACE reads; one entry per CDR3 protein. The table records fewer than 65,000 distinct CDR3 sequences, roughly 9% of them present only once. This specimen consisted of whole blood, obtained at baseline. The receptors were sampled from an adult who was a healthcare worker with PCR-confirmed SARS-CoV-2 infection or an uninfected control (not recorded which).

The CDR3 DNA follows: TGTGCCAGCAGCTTGGGTAGCGGGAACACCGGGGAGCTGTTTTTT. As protein: CASSLGSGNTGELFF. The rearrangement uses TRBV7-9 and TRBJ2-2; D perhaps matches TRBD2 (6 bases). The CDR3 has 15 residues. Trimming removed 3 bases at V and 1 base at J, with 9 bases between. Germline lookup yields CDR1 SEHNR and CDR2 FQNEAQ (reference sequence).

At least ten counts were recorded for this clonotype. The genes are TRBV7-6 and TRBJ1-4, with a possible D match to TRBD1 (5 bases). The CDR3 totals 16 residues. Trimming took 5 bases from V and 2 from J, leaving 15 bases between them. Looked up from germline, CDR1 is SGHVS and CDR2 is FNYEAQ. Here the CDR3 reads CASSLTPGTTNEKLFF. In DNA form, the CDR3 reads TGTGCCAGCAGCCTCACTCCAGGGACGACTAATGAAAAACTGTTTTTT. Supplemented by reference TRBV7-6 and TRBJ1-4, the full variable domain reads GAGVSQSPRYKVTKRGQDVALRCDPISGHVSLYWYRQALGQGPEFLTYFNYEAQQDKSGLPNDRFSAERPEGSISTLTIQRTEQRDSAMYRCASSLTPGTTNEKLFFGSGTQLSVL.

This clonotype turned up a few times. V and J are TRBV20-1 and TRBJ1-6; 7 nucleotides match TRBD1. The CDR3 has 16 residues. V trimming: 0 bases; J trimming: 7 bases; junction bases outside the gene matches: 9. Germline CDR1 and CDR2: DFQATT and SNEGSKA (reference sequence). The CDR3 loop is CSARDIQGGANSPLHF. In nucleotides, the CDR3 is TGCAGTGCTAGAGACATTCAGGGGGGGGCGAATTCACCCCTCCACTTT.

This clonotype was picked up many times. The chain recombines TRBV7-9 with TRBJ2-2; a possible D gene is TRBD2 (5 bases). Germline V CDR1 and CDR2: SEHNR, FQNEAQ (reference sequence). Trimming shortened V by 5 bases and J by 4 bases, and 20 bases separated the two germline ends. CDR3 size: 17 residues. CDR3 DNA: TGTGCCAGCAGCCCACGACTCAGGACCGCGGGCACCGGGGAGCTGTTTTTT. The encoded protein is CASSPRLRTAGTGELFF.

V is TRBV29-1 and J is TRBJ1-2; TRBD1 is a possible D gene (5 bases). CDR3 length: 13 amino acids. Germline CDR1 and CDR2: SQVTM and ANQGSEA. The V end was cut by 3 bases, the J end by 7 bases, with 15 bases between. Written as DNA, the CDR3 is TGCAGCGTTGAGGCGCAGGGAGCCCCTGGCTACACCTTC. Translation: CSVEAQGAPGYTF.

The chain carries TRBV7-3 and TRBJ2-3; 14 bases are shared with TRBD2. The germline CDR1 and CDR2 sequences are SGHTA and FQGTGA. The CDR3 runs to 16 residues. The trim removed 3 bases at V and 5 bases at J, leaving 4 bases unmatched. The CDR3 region has the DNA TGTGCCAGCAGCTTGGGGACTAGCGGGAGCGTAGATACGCAGTATTTT. This codes for CASSLGTSGSVDTQYF.

CDR3 in amino acids: CSARDRGGVKDTQYF. CDR3 sequence (DNA): TGCAGTGCTAGAGATAGGGGGGGCGTCAAAGATACGCAGTATTTT. The chain couples TRBV20-1 to TRBJ2-3; D might be TRBD2 (7 bases). Germline V lookup: CDR1 DFQATT, CDR2 SNEGSKA (reference sequence). The length of the CDR3 is 15 residues. The V end lost 0 bases, the J end lost 5 bases, and 15 bases lay between the germline ends.

This clonotype was seen at least ten times. The V and J genes are TRBV18 and TRBJ1-1, with no clear D. V shed 2 bases and J shed 5 bases, with 6 bases lying between them. The CDR3 sequence is 12 residues long. The V gene's germline CDR1 is KGHSH and CDR2 LQKENI. The CDR3 sequence: CASSPSGTEAFF. In DNA form, the CDR3 reads TGTGCCAGCTCACCAAGCGGGACTGAAGCTTTCTTT.

J is TRBJ1-2 and V is TRBV5-6; unclear D gene. V lost 2 bases and J lost 3, with 5 bases in between. This CDR3 region has 12 residues. Looked up from germline, CDR1 is SGHDT and CDR2 is YYEEEE. The DNA of the CDR3 is TGTGCCAGCAGCTTTCAGGACTATGGCTACACCTTC. The encoded protein is CASSFQDYGYTF.

The chain couples TRBV30 to TRBJ2-1, with TRBD2 matching 10 bases. The CDR3 has 13 amino acids. After removal of 8 bases from V and 4 bases from J, the junction contained 5 bases not matched to a gene. The germline V gene has CDR1 GTSNPN and CDR2 SVGIG (reference sequence). The CDR3 sequence: CARTSGVYNEQFF. DNA of the CDR3: TGTGCCCGGACTAGCGGTGTTTACAATGAGCAGTTCTTC.

The J gene is TRBJ2-2, the V gene TRBV11-2, with 10 bases lining up with TRBD2. Germline V gene data show CDR1 as SGHAT and CDR2 as FQNNGV. The CDR3 has 18 amino acids. The V and J ends lost 6 bases and 0 bases, in that order; junction bases with no gene match: 10. The CDR3 region has the DNA TGTGCCAGCAGAGCGTCGGGACTAGCGTTCGCGAACACCGGGGAGCTGTTTTTT. It codes for CASRASGLAFANTGELFF. The entire variable domain, with the rest obtained from reference TRBV11-2 and TRBJ2-2, is as follows: EAGVAQSPRYKIIEKRQSVAFWCNPISGHATLYWYQQILGQGPKLLIQFQNNGVVDDSQLPKDRFSAERLKGVDSTLKIQPAKLEDSAVYLCASRASGLAFANTGELFFGEGSRLTVL.

This chain links TRBV5-4 with TRBJ1-2; D gene uncertain. CDR1 and CDR2 (germline): SGHNT, YYREEE (reference sequence). V was cut by 0 bases and J by 5 bases, with 8 bases left in between. The CDR3 spans 13 residues. CDR3 protein: CASSLDMGYGYTF. The CDR3 nucleotides read TGTGCCAGCAGCTTGGATATGGGGTATGGCTACACCTTC.

By proportion, this clonotype is medium-sized. The rearrangement links TRBV24-1 to TRBJ2-1; TRBD2 aligns across 10 bases. The germline V gene encodes CDR1 KGHDR and CDR2 SFDVKD. The CDR3 has 15 residues. Unmatched junction bases numbered 4, after V lost 1 base and J lost 8 bases. CDR3 DNA sequence: TGTGCCACCAGTGATTTTCGGCTAGCGGGAGATGAGCAGTTCTTC. Translating gives CATSDFRLAGDEQFF.

This clonotype was seen repeatedly, ten times or more. The chain couples TRBV28 to TRBJ2-7; D may correspond to TRBD1 or TRBD2 (5 bases each). The CDR3 has 14 amino acids. V was cut by 2 bases and J by 2 bases, with 10 bases left in between. Germline V gives CDR1 MDHEN, CDR2 SYDVKM. The CDR3 nucleotides read TGTGCCAGCAGTTTAAAGGGACCCCCCTACGAGCAGTACTTC. It is translated as CASSLKGPPYEQYF.

Ten or more counts support this clonotype. The J gene is TRBJ2-5, the V gene TRBV20-1; TRBD2 matches 7 bases. Germline CDR1 and CDR2: DFQATT and SNEGSKA (reference sequence). The ends lost 6 bases at V and 7 bases at J; junction bases unmatched: 20. The CDR3 has 16 residues. In nucleotides, the CDR3 is TGCAGTGCACAGAATGCTCCTAGCGGTGGGGTATGGACCCAGTACTTC. Its translation: CSAQNAPSGGVWTQYF.

In its sample, this clonotype was seen a few times. J is TRBJ1-4 and V is TRBV12-3 or TRBV12-4; D is possibly TRBD1 (5 bases). V lost 2 bases, J lost 5 bases, and 9 bases lay in between. The length of the CDR3 is 14 residues. The chain's CDR3 is CASSLLDRNEKLFF. Here the CDR3 DNA reads TGTGCCAGCAGTTTACTCGACAGAAATGAAAAACTGTTTTTT.

The V and J genes are TRBV7-2 and TRBJ2-3, with no clear D. The CDR3 has 16 amino acids. Germline V gives CDR1 SGHTA, CDR2 FQGNSA. The V and J ends lost 3 bases and 1 base respectively, with 14 bases between them. CDR3 in DNA: TGTGCCAGCAGCTTTACTTCCCCATCGGGCACAGATACGCAGTATTTT. Translating it yields CASSFTSPSGTDTQYF.

V and J are TRBV7-9 and TRBJ1-6; D not resolved. Per germline, CDR1 SEHNR and CDR2 FQNEAQ (reference sequence). V was trimmed by 5 bases and J by 0 bases, leaving 11 bases between them. CDR3 length equals 16 residues. CDR3 coding DNA: TGTGCCAGCAGCCACAGTTCCAGCTCCTATAATTCACCCCTCCACTTT. The encoded protein is CASSHSSSSYNSPLHF.

This clonotype was detected only a few times. The gene calls are TRBV19 and TRBJ2-4; no clear D gene. The CDR3 covers 10 residues. The V and J ends lost 7 bases and 8 bases respectively, with 6 bases between them. CDR1 LNHDA and CDR2 SQIVND come from the germline V gene (reference sequence). CDR3 bases: TGTGCCAGTAATGGGGACATTCAGTACTTC. Translating gives CASNGDIQYF.

The chain combines TRBV25-1 with TRBJ2-1; 10 bases agree with TRBD2. The CDR3 extends over 16 amino acids. Trimming took 8 bases from V and 1 from J; bases not matched to a gene: 8. Germline CDR1 and CDR2: MGHDK and SYGVNS. DNA for the CDR3: TGTGCCAGCGGCCCTAGCGGGAGTCGGTCCTACAATGAGCAGTTCTTC. It encodes CASGPSGSRSYNEQFF. The full variable domain, completed using reference TRBV25-1 and TRBJ2-1, is EADIYQTPRYLVIGTGKKITLECSQTMGHDKMYWYQQDPGMELHLIHYSYGVNSTEKGDLSSESTVSRIRTEHFPLTLESARPSHTSQYLCASGPSGSRSYNEQFFGPGTRLTVL.

This clonotype has a count of ten or more. This chain connects TRBV29-1 to TRBJ2-2; TRBD1 matches 8 bases. With 7 bases clipped from V and 4 bases from J, the junction kept 8 bases outside the gene matches. The germline V gene encodes CDR1 SQVTM and CDR2 ANQGSEA. CDR3 length equals 14 residues. The CDR3 loop reads CSGGTGLSTGELFF. As DNA, the CDR3 is TGCAGCGGAGGGACAGGTCTGTCCACCGGGGAGCTGTTTTTT.

Written as DNA, the CDR3 is TGTGCCAGCAGGGCCGGGACAGTGAACACTGAAGCTTTCTTT. It yields the protein CASRAGTVNTEAFF. V usage is TRBV2 and J usage is TRBJ1-1, with 7 bases aligning to TRBD1. From germline, CDR1 is SNHLY and CDR2 FYNNEI. The CDR3 is 14 residues long. The J segment lost 0 bases and the V segment lost 6 bases, leaving 4 bases of the junction unmatched.